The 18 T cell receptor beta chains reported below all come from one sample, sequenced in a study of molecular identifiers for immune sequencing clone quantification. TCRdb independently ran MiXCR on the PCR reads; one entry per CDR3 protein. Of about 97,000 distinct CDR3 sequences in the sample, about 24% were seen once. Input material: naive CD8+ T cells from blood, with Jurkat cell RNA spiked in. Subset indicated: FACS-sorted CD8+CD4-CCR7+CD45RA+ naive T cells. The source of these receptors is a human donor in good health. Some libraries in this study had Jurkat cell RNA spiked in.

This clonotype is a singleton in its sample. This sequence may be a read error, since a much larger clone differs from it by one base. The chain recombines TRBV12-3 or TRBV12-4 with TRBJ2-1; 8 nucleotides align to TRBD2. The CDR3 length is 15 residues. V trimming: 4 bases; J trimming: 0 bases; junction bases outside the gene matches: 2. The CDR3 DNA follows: TGTGCCAGCAGTTCGAGCGGGAGCTCCTACAATGAGCAGTTCTTC. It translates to CASSSSGSSYNEQFF.

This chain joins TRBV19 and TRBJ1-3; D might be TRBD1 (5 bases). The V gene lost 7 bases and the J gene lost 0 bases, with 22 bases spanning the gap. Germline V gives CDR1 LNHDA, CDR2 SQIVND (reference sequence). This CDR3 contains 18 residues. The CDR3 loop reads CASTPTAIVFHSGNTIYF. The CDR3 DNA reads TGTGCCAGTACTCCGACAGCCATCGTATTCCACTCTGGAAACACCATATATTTT. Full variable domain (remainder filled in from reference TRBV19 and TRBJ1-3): DGGITQSPKYLFRKEGQNVTLSCEQNLNHDAMYWYRQDPGQGLRLIYYSQIVNDFQKGDIAEGYSVSREKKESFPLTVTSAQKNPTAFYLCASTPTAIVFHSGNTIYFGEGSWLTVV.

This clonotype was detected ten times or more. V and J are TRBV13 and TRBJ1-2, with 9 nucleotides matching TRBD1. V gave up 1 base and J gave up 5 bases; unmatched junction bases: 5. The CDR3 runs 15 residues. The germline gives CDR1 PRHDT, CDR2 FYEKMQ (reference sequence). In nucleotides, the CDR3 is TGTGCCAGCAGCTTAGAAACAGGGGGCTGGTATGGCTACACCTTC. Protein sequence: CASSLETGGWYGYTF.

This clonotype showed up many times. As DNA, the CDR3 is TGTGCCAGCAGTGAAGTACCGACAGGGTCGGATGGCTACACCTTC. Its translation: CASSEVPTGSDGYTF. V is TRBV2 and J is TRBJ1-2, with 7 bases fitting TRBD1. V was pared by 1 base and J by 6 bases, with 8 bases of the junction left unmatched. Germline CDR1 is SNHLY and CDR2 is FYNNEI. The CDR3 loop spans 15 amino acids.

The CDR3 DNA reads TGTGCCACCAGTGACACAGGGGGGCACACCGGGGAGCTGTTTTTT. It yields the protein CATSDTGGHTGELFF. V and J are TRBV24-1 and TRBJ2-2; 8 positions agree with TRBD1. Germline-derived CDR1 and CDR2 are KGHDR and SFDVKD. Losses at the gene ends were 4 bases for V and 3 bases for J; bases not matched to a gene: 3. This CDR3 is 15 amino acids long.

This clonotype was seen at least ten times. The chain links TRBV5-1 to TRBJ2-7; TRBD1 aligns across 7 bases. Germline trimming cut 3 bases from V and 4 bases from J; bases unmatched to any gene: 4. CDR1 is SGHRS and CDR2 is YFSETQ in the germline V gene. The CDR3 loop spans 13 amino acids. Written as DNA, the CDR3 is TGCGCCAGCAGCTCAACAGGGGCATACGAGCAGTACTTC. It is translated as CASSSTGAYEQYF.

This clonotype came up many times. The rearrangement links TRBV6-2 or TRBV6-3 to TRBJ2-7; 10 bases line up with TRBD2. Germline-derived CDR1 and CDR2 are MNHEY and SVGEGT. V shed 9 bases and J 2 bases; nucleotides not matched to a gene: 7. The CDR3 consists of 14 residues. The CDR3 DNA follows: TGTGCCAGTAGGGGACTAGCGCAGACCTACGAGCAGTACTTC. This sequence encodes CASRGLAQTYEQYF.

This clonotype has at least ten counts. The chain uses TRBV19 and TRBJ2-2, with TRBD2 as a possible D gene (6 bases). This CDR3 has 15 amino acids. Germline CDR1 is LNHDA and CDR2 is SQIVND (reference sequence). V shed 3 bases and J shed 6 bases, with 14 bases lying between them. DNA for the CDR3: TGTGCCAGTAGTATCGGGGGACGCCAGCCCGGGGAGCTGTTTTTT. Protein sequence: CASSIGGRQPGELFF.

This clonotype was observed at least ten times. The CDR3 DNA reads TGCAGCGTTGGCGGGGATACCTACGAGCAGTACTTC. It codes for CSVGGDTYEQYF. The rearrangement links TRBV29-1 to TRBJ2-7; weak D call: TRBD2 (6 bases). In germline, CDR1 is SQVTM, CDR2 ANQGSEA. The V and J ends lost 4 bases and 2 bases respectively, with 9 bases between them. This CDR3 has 12 amino acids.

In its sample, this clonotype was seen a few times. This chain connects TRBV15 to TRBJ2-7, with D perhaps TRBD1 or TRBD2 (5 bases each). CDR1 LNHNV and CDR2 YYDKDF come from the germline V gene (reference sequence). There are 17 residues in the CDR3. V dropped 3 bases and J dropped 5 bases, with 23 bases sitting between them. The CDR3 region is CATSSDPTGGVGDEQYF. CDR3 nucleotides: TGTGCCACCAGCAGTGACCCAACAGGAGGAGTGGGCGACGAGCAGTACTTC.

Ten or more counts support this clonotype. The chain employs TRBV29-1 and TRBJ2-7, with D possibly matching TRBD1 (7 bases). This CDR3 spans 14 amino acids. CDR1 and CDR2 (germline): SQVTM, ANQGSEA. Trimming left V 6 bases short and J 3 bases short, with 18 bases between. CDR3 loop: CSVLTGEEDYEQYF. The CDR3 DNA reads TGCAGCGTACTCACAGGGGAGGAAGACTACGAGCAGTACTTC.

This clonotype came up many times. The CDR3: CASSPRTGPMNTEAFF. DNA for the CDR3: TGTGCCAGCAGCCCTCGGACAGGTCCCATGAACACTGAAGCTTTCTTT. The chain has TRBV7-9 and TRBJ1-1; 7 bases agree with TRBD1. CDR3 length equals 16 residues. The V gene end was trimmed by 5 bases and the J gene end by 0 bases; junction bases not matched to a gene: 9. Germline V gene sequence: CDR1 SEHNR, CDR2 FQNEAQ (reference sequence).

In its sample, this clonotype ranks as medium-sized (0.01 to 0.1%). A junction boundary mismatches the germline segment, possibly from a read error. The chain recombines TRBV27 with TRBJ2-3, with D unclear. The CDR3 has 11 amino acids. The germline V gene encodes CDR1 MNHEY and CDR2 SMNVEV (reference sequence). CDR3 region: CASSSTDTQYF. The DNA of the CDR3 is TGCGCCAGCAGCTCCACAGATACGCAGTATTTT.

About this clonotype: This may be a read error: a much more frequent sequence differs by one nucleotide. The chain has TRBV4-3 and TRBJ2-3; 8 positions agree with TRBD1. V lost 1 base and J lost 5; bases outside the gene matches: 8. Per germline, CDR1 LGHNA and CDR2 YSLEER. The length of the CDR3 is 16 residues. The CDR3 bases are TGCGCCAGCAGCCAAGCGACAGGGGTTGGTGGAGATACGCAGTATTTT. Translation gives CASSQATGVGGDTQYF.

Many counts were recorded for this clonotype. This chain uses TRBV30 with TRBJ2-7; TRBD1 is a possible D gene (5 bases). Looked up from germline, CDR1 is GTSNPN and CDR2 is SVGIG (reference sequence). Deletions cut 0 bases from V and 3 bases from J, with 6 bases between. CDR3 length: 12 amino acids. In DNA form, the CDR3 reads TGTGCCTGGAGTGTAGGGGTCTACGAGCAGTACTTC. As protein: CAWSVGVYEQYF.

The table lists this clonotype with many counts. The CDR3 is CASSERTGFRISGANVLTF. DNA for the CDR3: TGTGCCAGCAGTGAGAGGACAGGGTTTCGTATCTCTGGGGCCAACGTCCTGACTTTC. The V call is TRBV2, the J call TRBJ2-6, with 8 bases fitting TRBD1. Looked up from germline, CDR1 is SNHLY and CDR2 is FYNNEI. This CDR3 has 19 residues. V lost 3 bases and J lost 0; bases outside the gene matches: 10.

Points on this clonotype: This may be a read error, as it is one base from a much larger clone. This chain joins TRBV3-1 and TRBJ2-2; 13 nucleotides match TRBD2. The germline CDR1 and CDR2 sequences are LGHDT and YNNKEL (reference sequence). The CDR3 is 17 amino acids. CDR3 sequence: CASSLDLTSGGPPELLF. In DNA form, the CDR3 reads TGTGCCAGCAGTCTCGACCTGACTAGCGGGGGGCCGCCGGAGCTGCTTTTT.

This CDR3 reads CASGVMTTEAFF. DNA of the CDR3: TGTGCCAGCGGAGTAATGACCACTGAAGCTTTCTTT. The chain has TRBV11-2 and TRBJ1-1; D ambiguous. Germline CDR1 and CDR2: SGHAT and FQNNGV. CDR3 length equals 12 residues. V lost 8 bases to trimming and J lost 4 bases, with 11 bases between them.